This T cell receptor beta chain was profiled in a study of OX40 agonist ivuxolimab in advanced cancers. Study-wide context: Ivuxolimab was an agonistic, fully human IgG2 monoclonal antibody directed against OX40 (CD134), a costimulatory receptor. Of the 50 to 55 patients in dose escalation, about 20 had hepatocellular carcinoma, about 15 had melanoma, 9 had renal cell carcinoma and 9 had head and neck cancer. Partial responses occurred in three dose-escalation patients, of whom one had hepatocellular carcinoma and two had cutaneous melanoma. Intravenous ivuxolimab was administered to patients every 2 weeks at six dose levels: 0.01, 0.1, 0.3, 1.5, 3 and 10 mg/kg. The paper reports the monotherapy dose-escalation portion (N ≈ 52 patients) of the phase I ivuxolimab trial. Peripheral TCRbeta sequencing aimed to test whether ivuxolimab altered TCR sequence diversity and caused clonal T-cell expansion. Patients were allowed to have had prior anti-PD-1, anti-PD-L1 or anti-CTLA-4 therapy, and approximately 40% of the dose-escalation patients had previously received checkpoint inhibitors. In the dose-escalation cohort, around four fifths of patients were male, and the mean age was 60 years with a range of roughly 20 to 80.

The trial excluded patients who had a history of autoimmune disease or were on systemic immunosuppression. In every dose cohort, peripheral blood was drawn for TCR sequencing at baseline, cycle 4 day 1, and cycle 7 day 1. Samples came from an open-label, multicenter, first-in-human phase I dose-escalation trial of ivuxolimab. Adults with locally advanced or metastatic head and neck squamous cell, hepatocellular, melanoma or renal cell carcinoma were enrolled in the trial. CD4+ and CD8+ T cells were sorted separately from peripheral blood before TCR sequencing. CDR3 length: 14 amino acids, cysteine to phenylalanine. Left in the record is the CDR3 DNA by itself, 42 bases read in frame from the first base. V drops 5 bases and J drops 5 bases, leaving 12 bases in between. CDR1 and CDR2, per the germline V gene (reference sequence), are LNHDA and SQIVND. Genomic DNA was isolated from the sorted cells so that the TCRbeta CDR3 region could be sequenced. The immunoSEQ Assay was used for sequencing of TCRbeta CDR3 regions. Held by TCRdb, this immuneACCESS table contains in-frame sequences only and omits some clones. Under half of the omission traces to an unresolved V gene where checked; the cause of the rest is unknown. The table for this sample lists approximately 82,000 clones; 70% to 90% of them were counted only once. The ten largest account for less than 12% of the sample.

Study-wide findings and limitations: After ivuxolimab, more expanded clones were found on average in CD8+ T cells than in CD4+ T cells. Low levels of normalized T-cell clonal expansion were also seen in some patients who did not respond. At doses of 0.1 to 3.0 mg/kg, clonal expansion of both CD4+ and CD8+ T cells in blood was seen between baseline and week 6. In partial responders in the 0.1-3.0 mg/kg groups, normalized peripheral clonal expansion was found to be among the lowest, especially among CD8+ T cells. Which antigens the clonally expanded peripheral T cells were specific for was not determined.

Regarding this clone: It has no known antigen specificity. Qualities for individual bases were not recorded, and no much larger clone is one base off.

The V gene is TRBV19 and the J gene is TRBJ1-4, with TRBD1 tentatively as D gene (5 bases match). The source of this sequence is an adult with an advanced solid tumor such as melanoma, head and neck, liver or kidney cancer. This material consisted of CD4+ or CD8+ T cells sorted from blood, taken in a trial of the OX40 agonist ivuxolimab. For the CDR3, the sequence is CASSFRGHNEKLFF. The DNA is as follows: TGTGCCAGTAGTTTCCGGGGCCACAATGAAAAACTGTTTTTT.